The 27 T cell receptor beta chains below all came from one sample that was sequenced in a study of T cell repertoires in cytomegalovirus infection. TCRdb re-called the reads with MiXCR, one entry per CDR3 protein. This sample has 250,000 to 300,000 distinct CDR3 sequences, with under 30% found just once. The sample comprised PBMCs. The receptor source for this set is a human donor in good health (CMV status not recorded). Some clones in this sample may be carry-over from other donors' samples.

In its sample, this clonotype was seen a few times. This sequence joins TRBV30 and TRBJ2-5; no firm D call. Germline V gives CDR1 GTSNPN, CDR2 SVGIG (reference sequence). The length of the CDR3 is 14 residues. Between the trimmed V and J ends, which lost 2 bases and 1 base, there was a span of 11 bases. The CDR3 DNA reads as TGTGCCTGGAGTAGTAGTCTCTTCCAAGAGACCCAGTACTTC. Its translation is CAWSSSLFQETQYF.

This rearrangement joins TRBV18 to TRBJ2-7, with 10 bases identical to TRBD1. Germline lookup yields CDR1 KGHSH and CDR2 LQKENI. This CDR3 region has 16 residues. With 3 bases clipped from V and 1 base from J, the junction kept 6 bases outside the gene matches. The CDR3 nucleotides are TGTGCCAGCTCACCTAGGGGACAGGGGCCGTCCTACGAGCAGTACTTC. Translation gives CASSPRGQGPSYEQYF.

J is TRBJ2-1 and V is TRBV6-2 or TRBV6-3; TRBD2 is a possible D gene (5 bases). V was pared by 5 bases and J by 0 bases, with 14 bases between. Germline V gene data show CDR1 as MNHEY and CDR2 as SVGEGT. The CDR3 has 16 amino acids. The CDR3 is CASSDLAPSSYNEQFF. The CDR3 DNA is TGTGCCAGCAGTGATTTAGCGCCGAGCTCCTACAATGAGCAGTTCTTC.

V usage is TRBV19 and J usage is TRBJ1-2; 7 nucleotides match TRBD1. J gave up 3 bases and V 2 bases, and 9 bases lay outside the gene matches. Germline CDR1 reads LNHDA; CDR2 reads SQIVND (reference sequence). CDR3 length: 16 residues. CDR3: CASSIPPGQDDYGYTF. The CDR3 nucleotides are TGTGCCAGTAGTATACCCCCTGGACAGGACGACTATGGCTACACCTTC.

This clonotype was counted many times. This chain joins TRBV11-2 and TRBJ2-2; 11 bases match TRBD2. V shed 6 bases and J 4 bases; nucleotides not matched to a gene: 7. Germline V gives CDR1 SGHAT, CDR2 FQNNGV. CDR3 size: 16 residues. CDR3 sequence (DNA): TGTGCCAGCAGATCATTAGCGGGGGGGATCACCGGGGAGCTGTTTTTT. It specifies CASRSLAGGITGELFF.

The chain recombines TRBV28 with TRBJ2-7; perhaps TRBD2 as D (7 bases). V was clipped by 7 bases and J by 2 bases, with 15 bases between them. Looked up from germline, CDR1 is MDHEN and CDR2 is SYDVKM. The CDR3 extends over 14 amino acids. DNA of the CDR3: TGTGCCAGCACCAAGGGGGGGCGCGCCTACGAGCAGTACTTC. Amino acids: CASTKGGRAYEQYF.

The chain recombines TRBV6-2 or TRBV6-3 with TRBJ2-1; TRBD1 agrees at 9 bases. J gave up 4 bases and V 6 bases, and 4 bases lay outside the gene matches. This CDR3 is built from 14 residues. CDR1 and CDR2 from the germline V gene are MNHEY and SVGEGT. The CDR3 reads CASRPTGGYNEQFF. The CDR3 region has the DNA TGTGCCAGCAGGCCGACAGGGGGTTACAATGAGCAGTTCTTC.

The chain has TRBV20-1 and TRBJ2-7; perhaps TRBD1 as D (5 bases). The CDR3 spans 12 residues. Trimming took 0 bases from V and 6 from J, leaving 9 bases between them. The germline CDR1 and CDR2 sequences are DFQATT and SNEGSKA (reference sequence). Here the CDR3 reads CSARDVRVEQYF. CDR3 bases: TGCAGTGCTAGAGATGTCAGGGTCGAGCAGTACTTC.

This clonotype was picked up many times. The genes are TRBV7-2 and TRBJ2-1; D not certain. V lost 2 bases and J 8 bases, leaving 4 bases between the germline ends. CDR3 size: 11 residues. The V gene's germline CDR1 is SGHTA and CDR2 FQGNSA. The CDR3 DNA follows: TGTGCCAGCAGCTTATTTGATGAGCAGTTCTTC. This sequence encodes CASSLFDEQFF.

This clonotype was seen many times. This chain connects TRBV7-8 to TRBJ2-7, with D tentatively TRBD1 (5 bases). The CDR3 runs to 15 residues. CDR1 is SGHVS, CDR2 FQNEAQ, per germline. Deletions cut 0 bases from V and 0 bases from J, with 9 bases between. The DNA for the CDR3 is TGTGCCAGCAGCTTAGCGCATAGGGGCTCCTACGAGCAGTACTTC. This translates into CASSLAHRGSYEQYF.

This chain's CDR3 is CASSGQIQETQYF. CDR3 coding DNA: TGTGCCAGCAGTGGACAGATCCAAGAGACCCAGTACTTC. This chain joins TRBV2 and TRBJ2-5; possible D gene TRBD1, 5 bases. The CDR3 length is 13 residues. Trimming took off 4 bases at V and 1 base at J, with 7 bases between the two ends. Germline values: CDR1 SNHLY, CDR2 FYNNEI.

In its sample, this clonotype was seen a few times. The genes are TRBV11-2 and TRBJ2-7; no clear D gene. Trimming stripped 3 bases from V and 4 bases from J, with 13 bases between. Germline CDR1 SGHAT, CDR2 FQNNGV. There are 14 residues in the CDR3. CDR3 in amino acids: CASSFPHDPYEQYF. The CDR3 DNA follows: TGTGCCAGCAGCTTCCCACACGATCCATACGAGCAGTACTTC. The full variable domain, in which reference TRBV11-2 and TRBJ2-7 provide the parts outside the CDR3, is EAGVAQSPRYKIIEKRQSVAFWCNPISGHATLYWYQQILGQGPKLLIQFQNNGVVDDSQLPKDRFSAERLKGVDSTLKIQPAKLEDSAVYLCASSFPHDPYEQYFGPGTRLTVT.

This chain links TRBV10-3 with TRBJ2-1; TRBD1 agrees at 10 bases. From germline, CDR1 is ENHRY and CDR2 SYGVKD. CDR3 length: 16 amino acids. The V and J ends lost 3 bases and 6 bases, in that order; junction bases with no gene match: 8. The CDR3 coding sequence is TGTGCCATCAGTGATCTCCGGGACAGGGGCTCCAATGAGCAGTTCTTC. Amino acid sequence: CAISDLRDRGSNEQFF.

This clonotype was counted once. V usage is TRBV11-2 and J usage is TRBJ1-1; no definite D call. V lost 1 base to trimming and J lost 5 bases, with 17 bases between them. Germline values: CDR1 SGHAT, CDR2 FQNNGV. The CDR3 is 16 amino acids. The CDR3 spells CASSLGQEIFITEAFF. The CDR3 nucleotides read TGTGCCAGCAGCTTAGGGCAGGAGATTTTTATTACTGAAGCTTTCTTT. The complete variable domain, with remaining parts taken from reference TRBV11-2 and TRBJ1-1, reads EAGVAQSPRYKIIEKRQSVAFWCNPISGHATLYWYQQILGQGPKLLIQFQNNGVVDDSQLPKDRFSAERLKGVDSTLKIQPAKLEDSAVYLCASSLGQEIFITEAFFGQGTRLTVV.

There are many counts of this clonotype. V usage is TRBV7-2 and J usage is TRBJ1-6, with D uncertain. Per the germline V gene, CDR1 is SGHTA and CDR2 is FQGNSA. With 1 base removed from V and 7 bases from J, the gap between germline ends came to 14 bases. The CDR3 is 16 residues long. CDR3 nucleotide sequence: TGTGCCAGCAGCTTAGTCGGGAGGTCGGGGAATTCACCCCTCCACTTT. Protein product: CASSLVGRSGNSPLHF.

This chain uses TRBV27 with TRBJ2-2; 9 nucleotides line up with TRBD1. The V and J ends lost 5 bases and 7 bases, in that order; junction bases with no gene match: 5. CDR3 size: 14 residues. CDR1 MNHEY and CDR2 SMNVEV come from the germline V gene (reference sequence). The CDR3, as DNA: TGTGCCAGCAGTCGGACAGGGGACATCGGGGAGCTGTTTTTT. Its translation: CASSRTGDIGELFF.

CDR3 loop: CSVGQGPAYEQYF. In DNA, the CDR3 is TGCAGCGTCGGACAGGGCCCCGCCTACGAGCAGTACTTC. The V and J genes are TRBV29-1 and TRBJ2-7; 8 bases agree with TRBD1. The CDR3 has 13 residues. The junction had 6 bases not matched to a gene; V was cut back by 6 bases and J by 2 bases. The V gene's germline CDR1 is SQVTM and CDR2 ANQGSEA.

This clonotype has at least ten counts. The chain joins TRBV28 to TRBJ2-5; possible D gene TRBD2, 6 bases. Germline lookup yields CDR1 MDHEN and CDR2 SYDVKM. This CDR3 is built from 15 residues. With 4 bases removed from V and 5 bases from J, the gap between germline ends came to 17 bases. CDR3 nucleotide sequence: TGTGCCAGCAGTTACTCGGGCGGGAACGGGGAGACCCAGTACTTC. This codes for CASSYSGGNGETQYF.

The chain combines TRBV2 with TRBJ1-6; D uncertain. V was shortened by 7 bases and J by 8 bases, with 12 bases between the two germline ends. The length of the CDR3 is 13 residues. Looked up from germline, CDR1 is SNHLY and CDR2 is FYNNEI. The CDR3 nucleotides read TGTGCCAGCATCGGCAGAAATGATTCACCCCTCCACTTT. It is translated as CASIGRNDSPLHF. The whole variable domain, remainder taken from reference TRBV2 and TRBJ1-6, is EPEVTQTPSHQVTQMGQEVILRCVPISNHLYFYWYRQILGQKVEFLVSFYNNEISEKSEIFDDQFSVERPDGSNFTLKIRSTKLEDSAMYFCASIGRNDSPLHFGNGTRLTVT.

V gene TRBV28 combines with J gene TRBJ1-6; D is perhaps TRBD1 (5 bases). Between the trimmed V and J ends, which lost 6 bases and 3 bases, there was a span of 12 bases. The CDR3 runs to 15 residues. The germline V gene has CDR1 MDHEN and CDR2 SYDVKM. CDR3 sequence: CASRGGGNYNSPLHF. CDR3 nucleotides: TGTGCCAGCAGGGGGGGAGGGAACTATAATTCACCCCTCCACTTT.

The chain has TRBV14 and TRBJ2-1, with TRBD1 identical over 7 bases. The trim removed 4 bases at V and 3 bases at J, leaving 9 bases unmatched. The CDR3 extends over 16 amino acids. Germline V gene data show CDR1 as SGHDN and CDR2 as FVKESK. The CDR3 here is CASSPEGQSYYNEQFF. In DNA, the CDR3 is TGTGCCAGCAGCCCCGAGGGACAGTCGTACTACAATGAGCAGTTCTTC. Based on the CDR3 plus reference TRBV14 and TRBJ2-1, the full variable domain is EAGVTQFPSHSVIEKGQTVTLRCDPISGHDNLYWYRRVMGKEIKFLLHFVKESKQDESGMPNNRFLAERTGGTYSTLKVQPAELEDSGVYFCASSPEGQSYYNEQFFGPGTRLTVL.

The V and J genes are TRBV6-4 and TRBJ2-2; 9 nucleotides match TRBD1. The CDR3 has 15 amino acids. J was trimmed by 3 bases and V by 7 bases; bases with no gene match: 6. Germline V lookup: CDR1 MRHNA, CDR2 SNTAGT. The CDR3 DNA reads TGTGCCAGCACCCCCGGGACAGGGTACACCGGGGAGCTGTTTTTT. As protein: CASTPGTGYTGELFF.

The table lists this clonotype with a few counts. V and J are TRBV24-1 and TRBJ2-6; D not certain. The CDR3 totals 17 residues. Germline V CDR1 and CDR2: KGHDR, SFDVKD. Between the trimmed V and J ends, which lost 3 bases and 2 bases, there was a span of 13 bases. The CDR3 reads CATSDLPKGPGANVLTF. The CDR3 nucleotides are TGTGCCACCAGTGATCTGCCTAAAGGGCCTGGGGCCAACGTCCTGACTTTC.

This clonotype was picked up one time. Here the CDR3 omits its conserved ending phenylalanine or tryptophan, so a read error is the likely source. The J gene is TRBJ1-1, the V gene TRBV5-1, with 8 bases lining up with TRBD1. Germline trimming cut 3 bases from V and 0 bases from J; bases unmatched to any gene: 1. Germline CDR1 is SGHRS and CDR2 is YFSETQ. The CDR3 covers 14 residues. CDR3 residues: CASSSGQVNTEAFL. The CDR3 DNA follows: TGCGCCAGCAGCTCGGGACAGGTGAACACTGAAGCTTTCCTT.

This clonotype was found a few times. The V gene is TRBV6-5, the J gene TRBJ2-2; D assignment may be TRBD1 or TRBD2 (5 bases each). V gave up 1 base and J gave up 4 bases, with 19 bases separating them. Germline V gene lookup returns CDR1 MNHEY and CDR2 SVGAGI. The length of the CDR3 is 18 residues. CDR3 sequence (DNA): TGTGCCAGCAGTTACTATCCTAATTTTCCAGGGAGCACCGGGGAGCTGTTTTTT. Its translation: CASSYYPNFPGSTGELFF.

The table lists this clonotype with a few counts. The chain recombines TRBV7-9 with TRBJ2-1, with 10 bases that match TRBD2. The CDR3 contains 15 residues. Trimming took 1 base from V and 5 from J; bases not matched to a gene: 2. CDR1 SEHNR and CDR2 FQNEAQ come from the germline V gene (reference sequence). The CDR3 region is CASSLGTSGDNEQFF. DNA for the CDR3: TGTGCCAGCAGCTTAGGGACTAGCGGTGACAATGAGCAGTTCTTC.

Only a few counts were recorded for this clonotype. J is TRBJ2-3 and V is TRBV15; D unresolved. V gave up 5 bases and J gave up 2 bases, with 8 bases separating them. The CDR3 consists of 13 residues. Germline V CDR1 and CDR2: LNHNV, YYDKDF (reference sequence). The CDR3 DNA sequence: TGTGCCACCAGCCCCCCGCTCACAGATACGCAGTATTTT. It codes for CATSPPLTDTQYF.